This T cell receptor (beta chain) was sequenced for a study of T cells after yellow fever vaccination. Whole-study context: Fractions of limited cellularity were prepared by means of SMART-Seq v4 Ultra Low Input.

Findings of the study overall: There was a small share of clonotypes that showed up in both the CD4 and CD8 compartments. Most clones from primary vaccination were detected again post-booster (around 96% CD4, about 88% CD8).

Template-switching 5'RACE yielded the TCR cDNA; a universal primer site and UMIs were added in the process. One entry per CDR3 protein, called by TCRdb with MiXCR from the 5' RACE reads. This sample yields approximately 300,000 distinct CDR3 sequences, of which roughly a tenth are seen a single time; over 3% belongs to the top ten. This CDR3 spans 15 amino acids. The germline gives CDR1 MNHEY, CDR2 SMNVEV (reference sequence). Trimming stripped 2 bases from V and 4 bases from J, with 14 bases between. To note about this clonotype: Its antigen is undetermined.

Sequencing used CD4+ T cells sorted from PBMCs, obtained 45 days after the yellow fever booster vaccination. This receptor was taken from a man aged 18 to 29 who received the YFV17D yellow fever vaccine. The chain is built from TRBV27 and TRBJ1-2; D unclear. CDR3 residues: CASSLRFPGGYGYTF. The DNA of the CDR3 is TGTGCCAGCAGTTTACGGTTCCCCGGCGGCTATGGCTACACCTTC.